The next 19 T cell receptor beta chains were all read from a single sample in a study of beta chain features in type 1 diabetes. The isolated RNA, all of it, was reverse transcribed, so expressed TCRB transcripts were what got sequenced. Profiled with immunoSEQ multiplex PCR; TCRdb holds only in-frame clones, not every one. Of 200,000 to 250,000 clones listed, 14% were seen once; the top ten hold 0.026%. Material for sequencing was naive CD4+ T cells from blood. The receptors were sampled from a woman between 40 and 55 years old in good health.

In this sample, this clone turned up a few times. V is TRBV18 and J is TRBJ2-5, with D possibly being TRBD2 (6 bases). The V gene's germline CDR1 is KGHSH and CDR2 LQKENI. V dropped 4 bases and J dropped 5 bases, with 17 bases sitting between them. The CDR3 covers 15 residues. The CDR3 nucleotides read TGTGCCAGCTCACACCGTTGGACTACGGGTGAGACCCAGTACTTC. It translates to CASSHRWTTGETQYF.

This clone was seen a few times. The chain combines TRBV7-6 with TRBJ1-6, with D unresolved. Between the trimmed V and J ends, which lost 6 bases and 8 bases, there was a span of 5 bases. This CDR3 is 11 amino acids long. Germline V gene sequence: CDR1 SGHVS, CDR2 FNYEAQ. For the CDR3, the DNA is TGTGCCAGCAGTTCCGATTCACCCCTCCACTTT. Residues: CASSSDSPLHF.

This clone has a handful of counts. This chain uses TRBV19 with TRBJ1-3; the D is unclear. The germline V gene has CDR1 LNHDA and CDR2 SQIVND (reference sequence). This CDR3 spans 14 amino acids. With 5 bases removed from V and 4 bases from J, the gap between germline ends came to 12 bases. The CDR3 loop reads CASSLGTGGNTIYF. The CDR3 DNA follows: TGTGCCAGTAGTCTGGGAACGGGAGGAAACACCATATATTTT.

In its sample, this clone was seen a few times. This chain uses TRBV11-2 with TRBJ1-1, with 11 bases matching TRBD1. Losses at the gene ends were 7 bases for V and 0 bases for J; bases not matched to a gene: 10. The CDR3 is 17 amino acids. Germline V gene data show CDR1 as SGHAT and CDR2 as FQNNGV. The CDR3 sequence: CASTTRGQGVMNTEAFF. The CDR3 DNA follows: TGTGCCAGCACTACCAGGGGACAGGGGGTTATGAACACTGAAGCTTTCTTT. The full variable domain, completed using reference TRBV11-2 and TRBJ1-1, is EAGVAQSPRYKIIEKRQSVAFWCNPISGHATLYWYQQILGQGPKLLIQFQNNGVVDDSQLPKDRFSAERLKGVDSTLKIQPAKLEDSAVYLCASTTRGQGVMNTEAFFGQGTRLTVV.

In its sample, this clone was seen a few times. The rearrangement joins TRBV6-5 to TRBJ2-2; 8 positions agree with TRBD1. V trimming: 5 bases; J trimming: 1 base; junction bases outside the gene matches: 3. There are 15 residues in the CDR3. Germline CDR1 MNHEY, CDR2 SVGAGI. CDR3 sequence: CASSIGTGNTGELFF. DNA of the CDR3: TGTGCCAGCAGTATAGGGACAGGGAACACCGGGGAGCTGTTTTTT.

This rearrangement joins TRBV6-1 to TRBJ1-3; no clear D gene. CDR3 length: 13 residues. Trimming removed 4 bases from V and 0 bases from J, with 4 bases in between. Per the germline V gene, CDR1 is MNHNS and CDR2 is SASEGT. CDR3 region: CASSVNSGNTIYF. CDR3 in DNA: TGTGCCAGCAGTGTAAACTCTGGAAACACCATATATTTT.

J is TRBJ1-4 and V is TRBV7-9, with TRBD1 identical over 8 bases. The CDR3 extends over 16 amino acids. Germline CDR1 SEHNR, CDR2 FQNEAQ (reference sequence). V trimming: 5 bases; J trimming: 2 bases; junction bases outside the gene matches: 7. CDR3 coding DNA: TGTGCCAGCAGCCTTGGACAGGGCTCGACTAATGAAAAACTGTTTTTT. Protein: CASSLGQGSTNEKLFF.

This clone was detected only a few times. The rearrangement joins TRBV7-9 to TRBJ2-1; D is possibly TRBD2 (7 bases). This CDR3 is built from 15 residues. V was cut by 6 bases and J by 6 bases, with 18 bases left in between. The germline gives CDR1 SEHNR, CDR2 FQNEAQ (reference sequence). The CDR3 sequence: CASSLVGGAANEQFF. As DNA, the CDR3 is TGTGCCAGCAGTCTTGTTGGGGGGGCCGCCAATGAGCAGTTCTTC.

Only a few counts were recorded for this clone. V is TRBV12-5 and J is TRBJ1-6; no definite D call. This CDR3 has 12 residues. From germline, CDR1 is LGHNT and CDR2 FRNRAP. V lost 7 bases and J lost 7, with 8 bases in between. The CDR3 spells CASARENSPLHF. Here the CDR3 DNA reads TGTGCTAGTGCGAGAGAGAATTCACCCCTCCACTTT.

This rearrangement joins TRBV4-1 to TRBJ2-1, with 11 positions matching TRBD2. The CDR3 extends over 17 amino acids. J lost 3 bases, V lost 0 bases, and 4 bases had no gene match. Germline assignment: CDR1 MGHRA and CDR2 YSYEKL. CDR3 amino acids: CASSQDTGTSGYNEQFF. In DNA, the CDR3 is TGCGCCAGCAGCCAAGACACCGGGACTAGCGGCTACAATGAGCAGTTCTTC.

This clone was observed a handful of times. The chain carries TRBV5-4 and TRBJ1-2; 7 bases are shared with TRBD1. Germline-derived CDR1 and CDR2 are SGHNT and YYREEE (reference sequence). The CDR3 loop spans 13 amino acids. Losses at the gene ends were 3 bases for V and 5 bases for J; bases not matched to a gene: 4. This CDR3 reads CASSYTGEYGYTF. The CDR3 coding sequence is TGTGCCAGCAGCTATACAGGGGAGTATGGCTACACCTTC.

A few counts support this clone. The rearrangement joins TRBV19 to TRBJ1-1; 12 bases line up with TRBD1. Germline trimming cut 9 bases from V and 4 bases from J; bases unmatched to any gene: 6. Per the germline V gene, CDR1 is LNHDA and CDR2 is SQIVND (reference sequence). The CDR3 consists of 14 residues. The CDR3 reads CASRDRGPGTEAFF. DNA of the CDR3: TGTGCCAGCCGGGACAGGGGGCCCGGCACTGAAGCTTTCTTT.

V usage is TRBV5-6 and J usage is TRBJ1-4; TRBD1 is a possible D gene (6 bases). The CDR3 has 14 residues. Trimming removed 3 bases from V and 5 bases from J, with 11 bases in between. The germline V gene has CDR1 SGHDT and CDR2 YYEEEE. The CDR3 DNA sequence: TGTGCCAGCAGCTGGACAGTTCAGAATGAAAAACTGTTTTTT. Protein product: CASSWTVQNEKLFF.

The V and J genes are TRBV5-1 and TRBJ1-1; D perhaps matches TRBD1 (6 bases). V shed 9 bases and J shed 0 bases, with 21 bases lying between them. The CDR3 length is 16 residues. Germline CDR1 is SGHRS and CDR2 is YFSETQ. CDR3 coding DNA: TGCGCCAACAAATTCCCGGACAGTACCTTGAACACTGAAGCTTTCTTT. Protein product: CANKFPDSTLNTEAFF.

This clone was counted a few times. The chain joins TRBV9 to TRBJ2-3, with 14 bases lining up with TRBD2. Losses at the gene ends were 3 bases for V and 1 base for J; bases not matched to a gene: 1. This CDR3 is built from 16 residues. In germline, CDR1 is SGDLS, CDR2 YYNGEE. The CDR3 DNA is TGTGCCAGCAGCGGGGGACTAGCGGGGGGCACAGATACGCAGTATTTT. It translates to CASSGGLAGGTDTQYF.

The rearrangement joins TRBV15 to TRBJ1-5; D is ambiguous. CDR3 size: 14 residues. Trimming pared 3 bases from V and 0 bases from J, leaving 6 bases between. Germline assignment: CDR1 LNHNV and CDR2 YYDKDF (reference sequence). CDR3 amino acids: CATSRFYSNQPQHF. CDR3 nucleotides: TGTGCCACCAGCAGGTTCTATAGCAATCAGCCCCAGCATTTT.

The DNA of the CDR3 is TGCGCCAGCAGCCTGGGAGGGGGTGTAGGTGAAGCTTTCTTT. Translation gives CASSLGGGVGEAFF. This chain links TRBV5-1 with TRBJ1-1; maybe TRBD1 (6 bases). CDR1 and CDR2 from the germline V gene are SGHRS and YFSETQ. The CDR3 loop spans 14 amino acids. Trimming took 4 bases from V and 7 from J, leaving 17 bases between them.

The chain has TRBV7-2 and TRBJ1-2, with D hard to call. Germline CDR1 reads SGHTA; CDR2 reads FQGNSA. V shed 5 bases and J shed 3 bases, with 10 bases lying between them. The CDR3 contains 13 residues. DNA of the CDR3: TGTGCCAGCAGCCCAGACATATACTATGGCTACACCTTC. It specifies CASSPDIYYGYTF.

The V call is TRBV7-2, the J call TRBJ1-2; weak D call: TRBD1 (5 bases). Trimming pared 4 bases from V and 8 bases from J, leaving 17 bases between. The CDR3 is 14 residues long. Germline assignment: CDR1 SGHTA and CDR2 FQGNSA. The DNA of the CDR3 is TGTGCCAGCAGCTCCTCCGGAGGGGCGCGCGGCTACACCTTC. It encodes CASSSSGGARGYTF. Combining the CDR3 with reference TRBV7-2 and TRBJ1-2 gives the whole variable domain GAGVSQSPSNKVTEKGKDVELRCDPISGHTALYWYRQSLGQGLEFLIYFQGNSAPDKSGLPSDRFSAERTGGSVSTLTIQRTQQEDSAVYLCASSSSGGARGYTFGSGTRLTVV.